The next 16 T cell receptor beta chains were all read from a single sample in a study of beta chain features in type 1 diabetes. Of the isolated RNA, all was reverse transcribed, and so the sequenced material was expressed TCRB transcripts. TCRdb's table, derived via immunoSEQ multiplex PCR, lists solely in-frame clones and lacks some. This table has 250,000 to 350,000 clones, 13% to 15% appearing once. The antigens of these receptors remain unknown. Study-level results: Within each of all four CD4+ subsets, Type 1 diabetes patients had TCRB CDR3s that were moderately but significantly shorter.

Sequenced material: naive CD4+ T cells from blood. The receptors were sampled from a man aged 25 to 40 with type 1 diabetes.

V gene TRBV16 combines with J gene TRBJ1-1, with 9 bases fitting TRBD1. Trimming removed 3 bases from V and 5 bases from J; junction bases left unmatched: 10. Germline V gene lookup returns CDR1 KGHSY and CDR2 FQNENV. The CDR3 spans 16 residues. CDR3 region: CASSQRQGGVETEAFF. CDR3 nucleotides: TGTGCCAGCAGCCAGAGACAGGGGGGGGTTGAGACTGAAGCTTTCTTT.

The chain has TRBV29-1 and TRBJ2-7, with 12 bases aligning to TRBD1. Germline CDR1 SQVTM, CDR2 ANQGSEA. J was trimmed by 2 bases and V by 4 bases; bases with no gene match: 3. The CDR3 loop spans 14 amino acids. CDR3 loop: CSVVRDRGPYEQYF. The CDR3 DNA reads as TGCAGCGTTGTCAGGGACAGGGGGCCCTACGAGCAGTACTTC.

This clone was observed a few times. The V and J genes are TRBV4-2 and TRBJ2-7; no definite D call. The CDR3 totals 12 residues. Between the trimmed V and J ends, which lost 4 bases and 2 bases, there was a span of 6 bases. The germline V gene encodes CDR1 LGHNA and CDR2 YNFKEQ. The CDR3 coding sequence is TGTGCCAGCAGCCCTTCCCCCTACGAGCAGTACTTC. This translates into CASSPSPYEQYF.

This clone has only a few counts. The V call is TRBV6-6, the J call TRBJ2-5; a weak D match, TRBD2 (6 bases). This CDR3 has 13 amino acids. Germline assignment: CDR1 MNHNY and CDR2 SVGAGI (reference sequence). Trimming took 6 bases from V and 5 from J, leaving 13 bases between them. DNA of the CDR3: TGTGCCAGCAGCTGGGACGGAGGGGAGACCCAGTACTTC. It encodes CASSWDGGETQYF.

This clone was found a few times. The CDR3 nucleotides read TGTGCCACGTCTAGCCCCTATAACCCCGATGAGCAGTTCTTC. The encoded protein is CATSSPYNPDEQFF. The chain recombines TRBV10-3 with TRBJ2-1, with a weak D call TRBD2 (5 bases). Germline assignment: CDR1 ENHRY and CDR2 SYGVKD. V gave up 10 bases and J gave up 8 bases, with 21 bases separating them. This CDR3 is built from 14 residues.

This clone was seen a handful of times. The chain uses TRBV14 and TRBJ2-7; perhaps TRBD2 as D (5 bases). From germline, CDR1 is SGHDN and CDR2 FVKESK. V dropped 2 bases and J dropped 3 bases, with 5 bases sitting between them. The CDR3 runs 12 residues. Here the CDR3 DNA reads TGTGCCAGCAGCCAACGGGGCTACGAGCAGTACTTC. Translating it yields CASSQRGYEQYF.

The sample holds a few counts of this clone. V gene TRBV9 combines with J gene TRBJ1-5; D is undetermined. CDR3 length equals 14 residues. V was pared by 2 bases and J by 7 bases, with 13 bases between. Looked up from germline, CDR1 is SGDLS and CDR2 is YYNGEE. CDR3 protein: CASSVSMEGQPQHF. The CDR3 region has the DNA TGTGCCAGCAGCGTTTCAATGGAGGGACAGCCCCAGCATTTT.

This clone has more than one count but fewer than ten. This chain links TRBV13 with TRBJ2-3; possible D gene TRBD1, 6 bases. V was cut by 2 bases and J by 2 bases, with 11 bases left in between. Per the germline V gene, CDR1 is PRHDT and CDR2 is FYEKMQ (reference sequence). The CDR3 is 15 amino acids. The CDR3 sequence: CASSLTGSFTDTQYF. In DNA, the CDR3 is TGTGCCAGCAGCTTAACAGGGTCGTTCACAGATACGCAGTATTTT.

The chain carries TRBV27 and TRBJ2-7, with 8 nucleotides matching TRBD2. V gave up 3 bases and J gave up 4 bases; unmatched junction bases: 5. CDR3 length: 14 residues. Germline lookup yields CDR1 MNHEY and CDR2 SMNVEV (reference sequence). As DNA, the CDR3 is TGTGCCAGCAGTTTGAGCGGGAGAGGTTACGAGCAGTACTTC. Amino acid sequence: CASSLSGRGYEQYF.

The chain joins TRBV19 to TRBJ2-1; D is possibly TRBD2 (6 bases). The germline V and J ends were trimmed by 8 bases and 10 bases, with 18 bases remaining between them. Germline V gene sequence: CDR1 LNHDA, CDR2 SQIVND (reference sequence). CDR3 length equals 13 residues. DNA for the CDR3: TGTGCCAGTCTCCACGCGGGGCGTCGAGAGCAGTTCTTC. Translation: CASLHAGRREQFF.

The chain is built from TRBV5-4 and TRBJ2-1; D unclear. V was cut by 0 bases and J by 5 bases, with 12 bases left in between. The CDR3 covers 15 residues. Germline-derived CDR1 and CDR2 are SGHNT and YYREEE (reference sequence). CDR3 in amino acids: CASSLAQKFNNEQFF. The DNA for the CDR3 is TGTGCCAGCAGCTTGGCGCAGAAGTTCAACAATGAGCAGTTCTTC.

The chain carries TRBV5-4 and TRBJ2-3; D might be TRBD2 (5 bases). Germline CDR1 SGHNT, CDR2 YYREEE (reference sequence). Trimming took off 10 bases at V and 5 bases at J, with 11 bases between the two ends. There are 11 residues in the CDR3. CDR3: CAGIRGDTQYF. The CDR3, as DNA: TGTGCCGGCATCCGGGGAGATACGCAGTATTTT.

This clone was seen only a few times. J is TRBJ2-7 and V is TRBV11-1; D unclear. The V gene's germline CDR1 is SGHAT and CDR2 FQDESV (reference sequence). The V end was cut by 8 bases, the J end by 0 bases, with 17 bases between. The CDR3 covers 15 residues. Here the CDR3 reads CASDLLSPRSYEQYF. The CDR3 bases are TGTGCCAGCGATCTACTGAGCCCTCGCTCCTACGAGCAGTACTTC.

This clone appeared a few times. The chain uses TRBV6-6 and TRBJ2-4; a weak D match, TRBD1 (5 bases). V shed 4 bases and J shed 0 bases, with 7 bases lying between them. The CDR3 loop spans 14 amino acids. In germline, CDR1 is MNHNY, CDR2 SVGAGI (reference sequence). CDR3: CASSSGLAKNIQYF. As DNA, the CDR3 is TGTGCCAGCAGTTCAGGGTTAGCCAAAAACATTCAGTACTTC.

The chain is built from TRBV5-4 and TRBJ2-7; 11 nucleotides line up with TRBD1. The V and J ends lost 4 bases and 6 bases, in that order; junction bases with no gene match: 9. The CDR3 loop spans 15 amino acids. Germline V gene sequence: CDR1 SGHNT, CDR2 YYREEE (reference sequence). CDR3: CASSQGTGGSLEQYF. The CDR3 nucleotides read TGTGCCAGCAGCCAAGGGACAGGGGGTAGCCTCGAGCAGTACTTC.

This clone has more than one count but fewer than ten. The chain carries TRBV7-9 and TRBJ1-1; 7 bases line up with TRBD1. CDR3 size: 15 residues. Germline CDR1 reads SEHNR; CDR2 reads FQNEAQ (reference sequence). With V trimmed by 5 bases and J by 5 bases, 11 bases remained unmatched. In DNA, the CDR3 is TGTGCCAGCAGCCCCTCGGACAGGTCCGGGACTGAAGCTTTCTTT. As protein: CASSPSDRSGTEAFF.